The 22 T cell receptor beta chains below all came from one sample that was sequenced in a study of identical twins. One entry per CDR3 protein, called by TCRdb with MiXCR from the 5' RACE reads. This sample yields approximately 690,000 distinct CDR3 sequences, of which less than 7% are seen a single time; under 2% belongs to the top ten. Sequencing was carried out using naive T cells sorted from blood. The receptors shown here come from a man between 18 and 35 years old in good health.

The V gene is TRBV7-2, the J gene TRBJ2-7, with 10 bases matching TRBD2. The V gene's germline CDR1 is SGHTA and CDR2 FQGNSA. V gave up 2 bases and J gave up 0 bases; unmatched junction bases: 4. This CDR3 has 16 amino acids. CDR3 amino acids: CASSLRTSGNSYEQYF. CDR3 bases: TGTGCCAGCAGCTTAAGGACTAGCGGAAACTCCTACGAGCAGTACTTC.

Only a few counts were recorded for this clonotype. V usage is TRBV14 and J usage is TRBJ2-1; D is possibly TRBD1 or TRBD2 (7 bases each). Per germline, CDR1 SGHDN and CDR2 FVKESK. CDR3 length equals 18 residues. Trimming cost V 0 bases and J 4 bases, with 19 bases left between them. CDR3 in amino acids: CASSQDKGRGGGYNEQFF. The CDR3 DNA sequence: TGTGCCAGCAGCCAAGATAAAGGCAGGGGGGGAGGATACAATGAGCAGTTCTTC.

Remarks on this clonotype: Mismatch with germline at one junction end may stem from a read error. CDR3 sequence (DNA): TGTGCCAGCAACTTACCACAATTCGATCTTAGCACAGATACGCAGTATTTT. Residues: CASNLPQFDLSTDTQYF. This sequence joins TRBV7-9 and TRBJ2-3; D gene uncertain. CDR3 length equals 17 residues. The germline CDR1 and CDR2 sequences are SEHNR and FQNEAQ (reference sequence).

The table lists this clonotype with many counts. The chain joins TRBV7-2 to TRBJ2-1; the D gene is possibly TRBD2 (6 bases). Germline CDR1 and CDR2: SGHTA and FQGNSA. Trimming left V 0 bases short and J 0 bases short, with 12 bases between. This CDR3 contains 17 residues. The DNA of the CDR3 is TGTGCCAGCAGCTTAGCGCGGGGACTTAGCTCCTACAATGAGCAGTTCTTC. It codes for CASSLARGLSSYNEQFF.

V usage is TRBV30 and J usage is TRBJ1-2, with 9 bases that match TRBD1. CDR3 length: 15 residues. V dropped 0 bases and J dropped 8; count of bases not matched to a gene: 10. The germline V gene has CDR1 GTSNPN and CDR2 SVGIG (reference sequence). As DNA, the CDR3 is TGTGCCTGGAGTGTGAAGAGGACAGGGGCTGGCGGCTACACCTTC. Translated, it gives CAWSVKRTGAGGYTF.

Many counts were recorded for this clonotype. The genes are TRBV12-3 or TRBV12-4 and TRBJ2-1, with 9 bases matching TRBD1. This CDR3 comprises 15 residues. The ends lost 6 bases at V and 3 bases at J; junction bases unmatched: 6. The CDR3 spells CASRPGTGLYNEQFF. CDR3 sequence (DNA): TGTGCCAGCAGACCCGGGACAGGGCTCTACAATGAGCAGTTCTTC.

This clonotype was seen repeatedly, ten times or more. V is TRBV5-1 and J is TRBJ1-3; tentative D call: TRBD1 (5 bases). There are 19 residues in the CDR3. V lost 2 bases and J 0 bases, leaving 21 bases between the germline ends. Germline CDR1 SGHRS, CDR2 YFSETQ. Here the CDR3 reads CASSFGWGPSANSGNTIYF. Here the CDR3 DNA reads TGCGCCAGCAGCTTTGGATGGGGACCGTCGGCTAACTCTGGAAACACCATATATTTT.

This clonotype was counted ten times or more. The V call is TRBV20-1, the J call TRBJ2-1, with D maybe TRBD2 (5 bases). V was trimmed by 3 bases and J by 4 bases, leaving 13 bases between them. The CDR3 is 14 amino acids. CDR1 is DFQATT, CDR2 SNEGSKA, per germline (reference sequence). CDR3: CSASPGSEYNEQFF. DNA for the CDR3: TGCAGTGCTAGTCCGGGTAGCGAGTACAATGAGCAGTTCTTC.

The CDR3 here is CASSLEDRVYNEQFF. DNA of the CDR3: TGCGCCAGCAGCTTGGAGGACAGGGTCTACAATGAGCAGTTCTTC. The J gene is TRBJ2-1, the V gene TRBV5-1; TRBD1 matches 8 bases. V lost 0 bases to trimming and J lost 3 bases; unmatched junction nucleotides: 2. The CDR3 extends over 15 amino acids. CDR1 is SGHRS and CDR2 is YFSETQ in the germline V gene.

This clonotype was detected many times. The chain carries TRBV29-1 and TRBJ2-1, with D possibly being TRBD2 (6 bases). V lost 4 bases, J lost 2 bases, and 9 bases lay in between. The CDR3 loop spans 13 amino acids. From germline, CDR1 is SQVTM and CDR2 ANQGSEA. The CDR3 sequence is CSVVLATYNEQFF. The CDR3 DNA reads as TGCAGCGTTGTACTAGCTACCTACAATGAGCAGTTCTTC.

This clonotype was seen ten or more times. The chain joins TRBV29-1 to TRBJ2-7; 9 bases are a match to TRBD2. The CDR3 has 14 amino acids. CDR1 and CDR2 (germline): SQVTM, ANQGSEA. Trimming at V came to 5 bases and at J to 7 bases, leaving 12 bases not matched to a gene. The CDR3 bases are TGCAGCGTTATTAGCGGGAGTGTTTTGAAAGAGCAGTACTTC. As protein: CSVISGSVLKEQYF.

This clonotype was seen a handful of times. V usage is TRBV9 and J usage is TRBJ2-2; 9 nucleotides line up with TRBD2. V was pared by 7 bases and J by 6 bases, with 7 bases of the junction left unmatched. CDR3 length equals 14 residues. Germline CDR1 is SGDLS and CDR2 is YYNGEE. The CDR3: CASSREGRAGELFF. CDR3 coding DNA: TGTGCCAGCTCGCGGGAGGGCCGCGCCGGGGAGCTGTTTTTT.

The chain recombines TRBV7-6 with TRBJ2-7; 11 nucleotides match TRBD2. This CDR3 contains 15 residues. With V trimmed by 2 bases and J by 3 bases, 3 bases remained unmatched. Per the germline V gene, CDR1 is SGHVS and CDR2 is FNYEAQ. The CDR3 here is CASSLSGLADYEQYF. The CDR3 nucleotides are TGTGCCAGCAGCTTATCGGGACTAGCGGACTACGAGCAGTACTTC. Based on the CDR3 plus reference TRBV7-6 and TRBJ2-7, the full variable domain is GAGVSQSPRYKVTKRGQDVALRCDPISGHVSLYWYRQALGQGPEFLTYFNYEAQQDKSGLPNDRFSAERPEGSISTLTIQRTEQRDSAMYRCASSLSGLADYEQYFGPGTRLTVT.

Many counts were recorded for this clonotype. This chain links TRBV5-6 with TRBJ2-2; 9 bases are shared with TRBD1. Germline lookup yields CDR1 SGHDT and CDR2 YYEEEE. The CDR3 loop spans 16 amino acids. The junction had 9 bases not matched to a gene; V was cut back by 5 bases and J by 4 bases. CDR3 nucleotides: TGTGCCAGCAGACGGGACAGGGTTGGAGTCACCGGGGAGCTGTTTTTT. Its protein is CASRRDRVGVTGELFF.

Turning to this clonotype: A much larger clone is a single base away; this may be a read error. This likely comes from a read error, as the CDR3 has no conserved phenylalanine or tryptophan at its end. This chain joins TRBV24-1 and TRBJ2-1; the match to TRBD2 covers 9 bases. The V gene end was trimmed by 0 bases and the J gene end by 7 bases; junction bases not matched to a gene: 3. CDR3 length equals 15 residues. CDR1 is KGHDR and CDR2 is SFDVKD in the germline V gene. CDR3 coding DNA: TGTGCCACCAGTGATTTGTTGCGGGAGGGGAATGAGCAGTTCTGC. Protein: CATSDLLREGNEQFC.

Ten or more counts support this clonotype. This rearrangement joins TRBV4-1 to TRBJ1-1, with D hard to call. Germline CDR1 MGHRA, CDR2 YSYEKL. Trimming cost V 2 bases and J 2 bases, with 12 bases left between them. CDR3 length equals 15 residues. The CDR3: CASSQRTVENTEAFF. As DNA, the CDR3 is TGCGCCAGCAGCCAAAGGACGGTTGAAAACACTGAAGCTTTCTTT.

This clonotype showed up many times. The chain uses TRBV20-1 and TRBJ2-1, with D uncertain. This CDR3 contains 10 residues. CDR1 DFQATT and CDR2 SNEGSKA come from the germline V gene (reference sequence). Deletions cut 3 bases from V and 8 bases from J, with 5 bases between. The CDR3 DNA reads TGCAGTGCTAGTCCCCATGAGCAGTTCTTC. Its protein product is CSASPHEQFF.

J is TRBJ2-1 and V is TRBV27; D is possibly TRBD2 (6 bases). This CDR3 region has 18 residues. From germline, CDR1 is MNHEY and CDR2 SMNVEV (reference sequence). Trimming removed 0 bases at V and 6 bases at J, with 21 bases between. The CDR3 protein is CASSLSPPGLRRVNEQFF. In DNA form, the CDR3 reads TGTGCCAGCAGTTTATCTCCTCCGGGACTCAGAAGGGTCAATGAGCAGTTCTTC.

This clonotype was counted at least ten times. The gene calls are TRBV5-1 and TRBJ1-2; D is undetermined. This CDR3 is 12 amino acids long. Germline CDR1 is SGHRS and CDR2 is YFSETQ. Trimming stripped 0 bases from V and 6 bases from J, with 6 bases between. In DNA, the CDR3 is TGCGCCAGCAGCTTGGCCGCGGATGGCTACACCTTC. Its protein is CASSLAADGYTF.

This clonotype has a count of ten or more. The gene calls are TRBV10-3 and TRBJ2-2; a weak D match, TRBD2 (6 bases). Germline V gene data show CDR1 as ENHRY and CDR2 as SYGVKD. This CDR3 is 16 amino acids long. V lost 8 bases to trimming and J lost 1 base, with 17 bases between them. The CDR3 here is CAIGPSWGENTGELFF. The CDR3 DNA reads TGTGCCATCGGCCCCTCTTGGGGGGAGAACACCGGGGAGCTGTTTTTT.

The sample holds a few counts of this clonotype. V gene TRBV28 combines with J gene TRBJ2-3; D is possibly TRBD2 (5 bases). V lost 1 base to trimming and J lost 3 bases, with 14 bases between them. The CDR3 contains 16 residues. CDR1 MDHEN and CDR2 SYDVKM come from the germline V gene. CDR3 bases: TGTGCCAGCAGTTTATCCCCTTCACTAGGGACAGATACGCAGTATTTT. This codes for CASSLSPSLGTDTQYF.

At least ten counts were recorded for this clonotype. The V gene is TRBV7-2, the J gene TRBJ2-7, with 7 bases lining up with TRBD2. V dropped 0 bases and J dropped 9; count of bases not matched to a gene: 5. This CDR3 is built from 13 residues. The V gene's germline CDR1 is SGHTA and CDR2 FQGNSA. CDR3 protein: CASSLAGGPGQYV. The CDR3 nucleotides read TGTGCCAGCAGCTTAGCGGGAGGGCCAGGGCAGTACGTC.